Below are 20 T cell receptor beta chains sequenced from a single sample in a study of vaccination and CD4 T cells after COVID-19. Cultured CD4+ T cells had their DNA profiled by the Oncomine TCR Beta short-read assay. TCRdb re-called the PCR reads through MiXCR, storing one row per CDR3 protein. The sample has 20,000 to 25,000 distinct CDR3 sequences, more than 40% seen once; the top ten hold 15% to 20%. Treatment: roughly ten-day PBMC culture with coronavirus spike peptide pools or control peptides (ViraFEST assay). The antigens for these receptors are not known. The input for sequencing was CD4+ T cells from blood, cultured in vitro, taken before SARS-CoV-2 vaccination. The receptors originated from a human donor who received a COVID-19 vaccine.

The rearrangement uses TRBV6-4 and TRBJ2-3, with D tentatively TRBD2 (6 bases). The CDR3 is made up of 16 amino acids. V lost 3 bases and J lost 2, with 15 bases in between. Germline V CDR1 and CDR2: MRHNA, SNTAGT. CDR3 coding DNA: TGTGCCAGCAGTGATTCCTGGGTAGCGGACACAGATACGCAGTATTTT. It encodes CASSDSWVADTDTQYF.

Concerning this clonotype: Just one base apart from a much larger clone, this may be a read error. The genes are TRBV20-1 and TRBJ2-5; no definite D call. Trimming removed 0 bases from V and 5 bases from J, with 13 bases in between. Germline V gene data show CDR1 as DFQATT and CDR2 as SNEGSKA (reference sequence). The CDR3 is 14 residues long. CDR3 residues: CSARDSSLWETQYF. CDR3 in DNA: TGCAGTGCTAGAGATTCGTCGTTGTGGGAGACCCAGTACTTC.

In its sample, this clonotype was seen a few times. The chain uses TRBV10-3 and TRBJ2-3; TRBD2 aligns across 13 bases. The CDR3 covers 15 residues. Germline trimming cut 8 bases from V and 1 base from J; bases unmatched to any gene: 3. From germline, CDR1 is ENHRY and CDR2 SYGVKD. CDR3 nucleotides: TGTGCCATCCTCGGGACTAGCGGGGGCACAGATACGCAGTATTTT. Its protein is CAILGTSGGTDTQYF.

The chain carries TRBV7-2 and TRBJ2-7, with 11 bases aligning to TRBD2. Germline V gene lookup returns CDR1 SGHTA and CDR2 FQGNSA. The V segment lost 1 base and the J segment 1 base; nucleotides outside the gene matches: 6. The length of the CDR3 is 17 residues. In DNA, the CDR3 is TGTGCCAGCAGCTTAGGGTCGACTAGCGGGGCTTCCTACGAGCAGTACTTC. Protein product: CASSLGSTSGASYEQYF.

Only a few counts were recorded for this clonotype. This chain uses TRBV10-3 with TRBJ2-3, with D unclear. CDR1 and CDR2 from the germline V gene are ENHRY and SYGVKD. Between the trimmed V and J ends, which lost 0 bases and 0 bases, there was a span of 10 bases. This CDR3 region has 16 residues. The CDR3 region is CAISESRGASTDTQYF. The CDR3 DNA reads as TGTGCCATCAGTGAGTCGAGAGGCGCAAGCACAGATACGCAGTATTTT.

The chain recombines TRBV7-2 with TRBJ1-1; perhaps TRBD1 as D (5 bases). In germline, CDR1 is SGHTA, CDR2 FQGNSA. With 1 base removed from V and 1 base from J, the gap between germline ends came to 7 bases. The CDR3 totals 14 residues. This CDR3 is CASSLDGQNTEAFF. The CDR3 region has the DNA TGTGCCAGCAGCTTAGACGGACAGAACACTGAAGCTTTCTTT. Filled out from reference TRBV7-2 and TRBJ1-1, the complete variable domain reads GAGVSQSPSNKVTEKGKDVELRCDPISGHTALYWYRQSLGQGLEFLIYFQGNSAPDKSGLPSDRFSAERTGGSVSTLTIQRTQQEDSAVYLCASSLDGQNTEAFFGQGTRLTVV.

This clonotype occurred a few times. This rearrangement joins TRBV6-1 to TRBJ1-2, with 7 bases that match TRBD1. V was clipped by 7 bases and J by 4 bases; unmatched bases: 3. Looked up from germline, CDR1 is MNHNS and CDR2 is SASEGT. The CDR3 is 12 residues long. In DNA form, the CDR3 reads TGTGCCAGCAAACAGGGGCCCTATGGCTACACCTTC. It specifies CASKQGPYGYTF.

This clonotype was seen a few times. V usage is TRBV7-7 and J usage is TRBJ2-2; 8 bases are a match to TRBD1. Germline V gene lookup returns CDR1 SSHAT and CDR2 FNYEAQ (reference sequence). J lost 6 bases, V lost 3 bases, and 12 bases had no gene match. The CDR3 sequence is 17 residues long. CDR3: CASSFSPTGVNAGELFF. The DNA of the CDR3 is TGTGCCAGCAGCTTCTCCCCGACAGGGGTGAATGCCGGGGAGCTGTTTTTT.

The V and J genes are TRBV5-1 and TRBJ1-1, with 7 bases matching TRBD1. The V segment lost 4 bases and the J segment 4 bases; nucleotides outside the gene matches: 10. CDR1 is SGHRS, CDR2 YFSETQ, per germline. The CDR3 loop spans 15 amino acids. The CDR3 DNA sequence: TGCGCCAGCAGCCCTCAAGGACAGGTAATCACTGAAGCTTTCTTT. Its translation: CASSPQGQVITEAFF.

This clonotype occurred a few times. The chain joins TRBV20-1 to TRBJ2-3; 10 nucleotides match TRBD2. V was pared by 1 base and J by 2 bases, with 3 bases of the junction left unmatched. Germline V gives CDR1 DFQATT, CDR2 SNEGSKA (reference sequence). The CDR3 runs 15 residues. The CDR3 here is CSARVLAGLTDTQYF. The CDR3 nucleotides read TGCAGTGCTAGAGTACTAGCGGGGCTCACAGATACGCAGTATTTT.

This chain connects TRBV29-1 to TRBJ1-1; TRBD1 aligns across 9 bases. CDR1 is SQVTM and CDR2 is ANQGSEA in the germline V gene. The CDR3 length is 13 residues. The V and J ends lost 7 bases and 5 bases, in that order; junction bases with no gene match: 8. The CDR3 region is CSAGTGRVTEAFF. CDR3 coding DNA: TGCAGCGCCGGGACAGGGAGAGTAACTGAAGCTTTCTTT.

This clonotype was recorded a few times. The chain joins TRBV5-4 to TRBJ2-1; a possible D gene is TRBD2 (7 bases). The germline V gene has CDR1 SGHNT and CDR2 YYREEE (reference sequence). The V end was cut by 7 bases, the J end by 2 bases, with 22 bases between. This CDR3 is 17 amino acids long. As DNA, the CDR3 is TGTGCCAGCGAGAAGGGCCCCGGAGGGGGGGCCTACAATGAGCAGTTCTTC. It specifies CASEKGPGGGAYNEQFF.

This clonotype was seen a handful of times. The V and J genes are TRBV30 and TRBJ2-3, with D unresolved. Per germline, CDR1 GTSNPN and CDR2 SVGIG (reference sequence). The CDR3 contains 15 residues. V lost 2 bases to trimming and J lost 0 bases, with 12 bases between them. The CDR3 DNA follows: TGTGCCTGGAGTTGGGATCCCTATAGCACAGATACGCAGTATTTT. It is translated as CAWSWDPYSTDTQYF.

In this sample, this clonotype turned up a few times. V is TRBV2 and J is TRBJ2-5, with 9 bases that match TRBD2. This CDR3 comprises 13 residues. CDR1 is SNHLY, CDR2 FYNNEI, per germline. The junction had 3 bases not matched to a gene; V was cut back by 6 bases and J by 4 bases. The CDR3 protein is CASSRAGGETQYF. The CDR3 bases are TGTGCCAGCAGCAGAGCGGGGGGAGAGACCCAGTACTTC.

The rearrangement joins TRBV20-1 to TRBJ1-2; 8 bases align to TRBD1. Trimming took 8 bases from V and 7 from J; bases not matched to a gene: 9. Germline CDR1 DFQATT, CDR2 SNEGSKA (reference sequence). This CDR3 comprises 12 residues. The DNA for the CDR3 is TGCAGTAGGCAGGGGGCTTTGGGTGGCTACACCTTC. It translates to CSRQGALGGYTF.

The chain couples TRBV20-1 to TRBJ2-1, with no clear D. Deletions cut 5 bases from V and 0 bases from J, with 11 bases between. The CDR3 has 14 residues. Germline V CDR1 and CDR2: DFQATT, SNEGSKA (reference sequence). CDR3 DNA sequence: TGCAGTGCTCCCCTCCAGGACTCCTACAATGAGCAGTTCTTC. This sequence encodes CSAPLQDSYNEQFF.

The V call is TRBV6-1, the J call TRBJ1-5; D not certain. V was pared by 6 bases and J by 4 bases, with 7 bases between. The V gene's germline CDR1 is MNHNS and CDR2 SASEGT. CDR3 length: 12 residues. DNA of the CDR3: TGTGCCAGCAGGCGAGGGAATCAGCCCCAGCATTTT. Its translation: CASRRGNQPQHF.

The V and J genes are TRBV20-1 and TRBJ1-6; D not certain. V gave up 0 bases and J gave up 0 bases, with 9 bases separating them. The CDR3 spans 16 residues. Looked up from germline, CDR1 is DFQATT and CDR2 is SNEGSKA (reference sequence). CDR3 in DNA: TGCAGTGCTAGAGAGGCTTACAGCTCCTATAATTCACCCCTCCACTTT. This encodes CSAREAYSSYNSPLHF.

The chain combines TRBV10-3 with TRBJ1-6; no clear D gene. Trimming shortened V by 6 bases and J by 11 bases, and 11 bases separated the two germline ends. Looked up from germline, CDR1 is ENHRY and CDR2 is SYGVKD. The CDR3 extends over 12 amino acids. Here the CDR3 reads CAIRRESAPLHF. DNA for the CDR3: TGTGCCATCAGGCGGGAATCGGCACCCCTCCACTTT.

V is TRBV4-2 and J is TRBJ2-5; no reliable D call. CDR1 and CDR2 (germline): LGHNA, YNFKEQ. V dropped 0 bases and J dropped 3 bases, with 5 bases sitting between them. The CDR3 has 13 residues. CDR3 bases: TGTGCCAGCAGCCAAGATAGAGAAGAGACCCAGTACTTC. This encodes CASSQDREETQYF.